This T cell receptor beta chain stems from a study of regulatory T cells in long-lasting Graves disease. Many counts were recorded for this clonotype. The time point here: newly diagnosed GD, antithyroid drugs for less than 3 months. Construction of the TCR library relied on RNA isolated from PBMCs. TCR beta libraries were built with iRepertoire HTBI primers and Arm-PCR of CDR3 regions. TCRdb itself ran the multiplex PCR reads through MiXCR, one entry per CDR3 protein. The table shows around 450,000 distinct CDR3 sequences, with roughly 16% occurring only once. The same sample was also studied in work on T cells in Graves' hyperthyroidism and ophthalmopathy.

The clonotype was recovered from a man aged 35 to 55 with Graves disease. Sequenced material: peripheral blood mononuclear cells (PBMCs), taken at new diagnosis, from a patient treated with antithyroid drugs.

The CDR3 nucleotides are TGTGCCTGGAGTACTAGCGGGTCTAGCACAGATACGCAGTATTTT. Amino acid sequence: CAWSTSGSSTDTQYF. The gene calls are TRBV30 and TRBJ2-3; 9 bases fit TRBD2. This CDR3 spans 15 amino acids. After removal of 2 bases from V and 0 bases from J, the junction contained 3 bases not matched to a gene. CDR1 and CDR2 from the germline V gene are GTSNPN and SVGIG (reference sequence).